This is a list of T cell receptor beta chains from one sample in a study of cytomegalovirus exposure and HLA in healthy donors. Assay: immunoSEQ multiplex PCR; the TCRdb copy retains only in-frame clones and omits some. There are some 170,000 clones in the sample; 87% occur only once, and over 0.8% lies in the top ten. The sequencing sample was made of PBMCs. Receptors were obtained from a woman aged 30 to 39 in good health and CMV-seronegative. Each CDR3 is given with its conserved first and last residue. D genes are given only for firm matches. For some rows the clone size is stated as once, few or many, or as a class when expanded; others skip it.

>.|TRBV6-5|TRBJ1-2|.
CASSYRTSGAPSGYTF
TGTGCCAGCAGTTACCGCACCTCAGGGGCCCCCAGCGGCTACACCTTC
>once|TRBV5-4|TRBJ2-3|.
CASSLGGTSTDTQYF
TGTGCCAGCAGCTTGGGCGGTACTAGCACAGATACGCAGTATTTT
>.|TRBV11-2|TRBJ1-1|.
CASSLTGTEAFF
TGTGCCAGCAGCTTAACCGGCACTGAAGCTTTCTTT
>.|TRBV5-1|TRBJ1-3|.
CASREPSSGNTIYF
TGCGCCAGCAGAGAACCGAGCTCTGGAAACACCATATATTTT
>.|TRBV29-1|TRBJ1-5|.
CSVADFGAGGQPQHF
TGCAGCGTTGCTGACTTTGGGGCAGGTGGTCAGCCCCAGCATTTT
>.|TRBV5-1|TRBJ2-7|TRBD1
CASNPGQGKHSYEQYF
TGCGCCAGTAATCCGGGACAGGGGAAGCATTCCTACGAGCAGTACTTC
>.|TRBV5-1|TRBJ2-6|TRBD1
CASRKGQSISGANVLTF
TGCGCCAGCCGCAAGGGACAGTCGATCTCTGGGGCCAACGTCCTGACTTTC
>.|TRBV4-1|TRBJ2-1|.
CASSPQAIAGEQFF
TGCGCCAGCAGCCCCCAGGCTATTGCGGGGGAGCAGTTCTTC
>.|TRBV4-2|TRBJ2-7|.
CASSQEVSYEQYF
TGTGCCAGCAGCCAAGAAGTTAGCTACGAGCAGTACTTC
>few|TRBV6-5|TRBJ1-1|.
CASSYQGNTEAFF
TGTGCCAGCAGTTACCAGGGGAACACTGAAGCTTTCTTT
>.|TRBV5-1|TRBJ2-2|.
CASSLAHRGITGELFF
TGCGCCAGCAGCTTGGCCCATCGGGGAATCACCGGGGAGCTGTTTTTT
>.|TRBV19|TRBJ2-1|TRBD1
CAIRDRGQSEQFF
TGTGCCATCCGGGACAGGGGGCAAAGTGAGCAGTTCTTC
>.|TRBV5-4|TRBJ1-6|TRBD1
CASSPPGGISPLHF
TGTGCCAGCAGCCCCCCAGGGGGCATTTCACCCCTCCACTTT
>.|TRBV12-5|TRBJ2-7|TRBD1
CASGLKGQGGYEQYF
TGTGCTAGTGGTTTAAAGGGACAGGGGGGCTACGAGCAGTACTTC
>once|TRBV19|TRBJ2-1|TRBD2
CASSWGRAFNEQFF
TGTGCCAGTAGTTGGGGGAGGGCCTTCAATGAGCAGTTCTTC
>once|TRBV7-8|TRBJ2-3|TRBD2
CASSPSGLAGSTDTQYF
TGTGCCAGCAGCCCCTCAGGACTAGCGGGGAGCACAGATACGCAGTATTTT
>.|TRBV6-4|TRBJ1-1|.
CASRQGYVDTEAFF
TGTGCCAGCAGACAGGGTTATGTGGACACTGAAGCTTTCTTT
>.|TRBV27|TRBJ1-1|.
CASSLDFGGRTLEAFF
TGTGCCAGCAGTTTAGATTTTGGGGGGAGAACTCTTGAAGCTTTCTTT
>.|TRBV15|TRBJ2-1|.
CATSFRRTDEQFF
TGTGCCACCAGCTTCCGGAGAACCGATGAGCAGTTCTTC
>.|TRBV5-1|TRBJ1-3|.
CASSLGSRGNTIYF
TGCGCCAGCAGCTTGGGTTCTCGGGGAAACACCATATATTTT
>few|TRBV19|TRBJ1-1|.
CASSLSRGFGNTEAFF
TGTGCCAGTAGTTTATCAAGGGGGTTTGGGAACACTGAAGCTTTCTTT
>.|TRBV28|TRBJ1-5|.
CASSLGVTNQPQHF
TGTGCCAGCAGTTTGGGAGTTACGAATCAGCCCCAGCATTTT